The 17 T cell receptor beta chains presented below share a single source sample, sequenced in a study of blood T cell repertoires in COVID-19. TCRdb keeps only in-frame clones here, not all; method: immunoSEQ multiplex PCR. The sample lists fewer than 250,000 clones, 80% to 85% occurring once. The sequenced material came from peripheral blood. These receptor sequences come from a man in his thirties or forties with active or convalescent COVID-19.

The V and J genes are TRBV19 and TRBJ1-1; D is perhaps TRBD1 (6 bases). V was shortened by 6 bases and J by 4 bases, with 9 bases between the two germline ends. The CDR3 is 12 amino acids. Looked up from germline, CDR1 is LNHDA and CDR2 is SQIVND (reference sequence). The CDR3 nucleotides are TGTGCCAGTAGGCACAGGGCCACTGAAGCTTTCTTT. Protein product: CASRHRATEAFF.

This clone was recorded once. The V call is TRBV5-1, the J call TRBJ1-4; 8 bases line up with TRBD1. Germline CDR1 reads SGHRS; CDR2 reads YFSETQ. V gave up 1 base and J gave up 7 bases; unmatched junction bases: 3. This CDR3 contains 14 residues. The CDR3 bases are TGCGCCAGCAGCTTGACGGGACAGGTTGAAAAACTGTTTTTT. It yields the protein CASSLTGQVEKLFF.

CDR3 sequence reads: CASSTISGEQYF. The CDR3 DNA reads as TGTGCCAGCAGCACGATTTCGGGGGAGCAGTACTTC. The rearrangement uses TRBV27 and TRBJ2-7; tentatively, D is TRBD2 (5 bases). With 6 bases removed from V and 7 bases from J, the gap between germline ends came to 13 bases. CDR3 length equals 12 residues. Germline CDR1 MNHEY, CDR2 SMNVEV (reference sequence).

CDR3 sequence reads: CASSLVSGAKNIQYF. The CDR3 nucleotides read TGTGCCAGCAGCTTAGTCTCGGGGGCCAAAAACATTCAGTACTTC. This chain joins TRBV7-2 and TRBJ2-4, with D tentatively TRBD2 (5 bases). The CDR3 runs 15 residues. Trimming pared 1 base from V and 1 base from J, leaving 8 bases between. In germline, CDR1 is SGHTA, CDR2 FQGNSA.

The chain has TRBV6-5 and TRBJ1-3; D is possibly TRBD1 (5 bases). Germline V gives CDR1 MNHEY, CDR2 SVGAGI. The CDR3 is 14 amino acids. V was cut by 6 bases and J by 4 bases, with 13 bases left in between. CDR3 region: CASSMGGAGNTIYF. CDR3 coding DNA: TGTGCCAGCAGCATGGGGGGAGCAGGAAACACCATATATTTT.

The V gene is TRBV12-3 or TRBV12-4, the J gene TRBJ1-1; D unresolved. This CDR3 spans 11 amino acids. Deletions cut 7 bases from V and 7 bases from J, with 10 bases between. CDR3 in amino acids: CASKKEGEAFF. The DNA for the CDR3 is TGTGCCAGCAAAAAAGAGGGTGAAGCTTTCTTT.

The V and J genes are TRBV6-5 and TRBJ2-5; 13 nucleotides line up with TRBD2. Germline lookup yields CDR1 MNHEY and CDR2 SVGAGI. V dropped 0 bases and J dropped 5; count of bases not matched to a gene: 3. The CDR3 sequence is 16 residues long. This CDR3 reads CASSYSLAGGRETQYF. CDR3 bases: TGTGCCAGCAGTTACTCACTAGCGGGGGGGCGGGAGACCCAGTACTTC.

V usage is TRBV6-6 and J usage is TRBJ1-4; 9 bases are shared with TRBD1. This CDR3 is built from 18 residues. Germline V gives CDR1 MNHNY, CDR2 SVGAGI (reference sequence). V gave up 5 bases and J gave up 7 bases; unmatched junction bases: 17. The CDR3 bases are TGTGCCAGCAGTCGTTCTCCCACCTTGACAGGGGGAAGTGAAAAACTGTTTTTT. Protein product: CASSRSPTLTGGSEKLFF.

The rearrangement links TRBV11-1 to TRBJ1-1, with D maybe TRBD1 (5 bases). V lost 1 base and J 0 bases, leaving 12 bases between the germline ends. The CDR3 covers 16 residues. Germline lookup yields CDR1 SGHAT and CDR2 FQDESV (reference sequence). The CDR3 loop reads CASSLGTGVMNTEAFF. In DNA form, the CDR3 reads TGTGCCAGCAGCTTAGGAACAGGAGTCATGAACACTGAAGCTTTCTTT.

This chain links TRBV5-5 with TRBJ2-2, with 12 bases identical to TRBD2. CDR3 length equals 15 residues. Trimming cost V 7 bases and J 6 bases; bases outside gene matches: 7. Germline V gene data show CDR1 as SGHKS and CDR2 as YYEKEE (reference sequence). CDR3 in DNA: TGTGCCAGCTACCCGACTAGCGGGGGTGCCGGGGAGCTGTTTTTT. It specifies CASYPTSGGAGELFF.

The rearrangement links TRBV2 to TRBJ2-1; D possibly corresponds to TRBD2 (7 bases). In germline, CDR1 is SNHLY, CDR2 FYNNEI. The CDR3 length is 11 residues. The V and J ends lost 6 bases and 9 bases respectively, with 9 bases between them. CDR3 in amino acids: CASRGGGEQFF. CDR3 bases: TGTGCCAGCAGGGGAGGGGGTGAGCAGTTCTTC.

V usage is TRBV4-3 and J usage is TRBJ2-1, with TRBD2 identical over 11 bases. Germline CDR1 and CDR2: LGHNA and YSLEER. The CDR3 loop spans 14 amino acids. J lost 10 bases, V lost 3 bases, and 5 bases had no gene match. The DNA of the CDR3 is TGCGCCAGCAGCCAGCCTGGGACTAGCGGCGAGCAGTTCTTC. As protein: CASSQPGTSGEQFF.

The chain joins TRBV24-1 to TRBJ1-5; 9 bases align to TRBD1. CDR1 and CDR2 (germline): KGHDR, SFDVKD. After removal of 3 bases from V and 2 bases from J, the junction contained 10 bases not matched to a gene. The CDR3 has 18 amino acids. In DNA, the CDR3 is TGTGCCACCAGTGATCCCACCCCGGGACAGGGAGGCAATCAGCCCCAGCATTTT. It is translated as CATSDPTPGQGGNQPQHF.

The J gene is TRBJ2-7, the V gene TRBV4-1; 9 bases fit TRBD1. Trimming at V came to 2 bases and at J to 5 bases, leaving 4 bases not matched to a gene. This CDR3 region has 14 residues. Germline CDR1 MGHRA, CDR2 YSYEKL. The CDR3 spells CASSQRDRVHEQYF. The CDR3 nucleotides are TGCGCCAGCAGCCAAAGGGACAGGGTTCACGAGCAGTACTTC.

The chain joins TRBV19 to TRBJ1-6; D is unclear. V lost 3 bases, J lost 4 bases, and 7 bases lay in between. Looked up from germline, CDR1 is LNHDA and CDR2 is SQIVND (reference sequence). The CDR3 runs 14 residues. The CDR3 reads CASSITGYNSPLHF. DNA of the CDR3: TGTGCCAGTAGTATCACGGGTTATAATTCACCCCTCCACTTT.

This chain connects TRBV6-5 to TRBJ2-2, with 7 bases matching TRBD1. The CDR3 extends over 12 amino acids. Germline V gene lookup returns CDR1 MNHEY and CDR2 SVGAGI. Trimming removed 7 bases from V and 6 bases from J; junction bases left unmatched: 2. The CDR3 nucleotides read TGTGCCAGCAAGGGGGCGGCCGGGGAGCTGTTTTTT. Amino acids: CASKGAAGELFF.

This chain uses TRBV11-2 with TRBJ1-2, with a possible D match to TRBD1 (5 bases). Per germline, CDR1 SGHAT and CDR2 FQNNGV. The V and J ends lost 1 base and 4 bases respectively, with 10 bases between them. CDR3 length: 14 amino acids. CDR3 residues: CASSLVAGTYGYTF. CDR3 nucleotide sequence: TGTGCCAGCAGCTTAGTGGCGGGGACCTATGGCTACACCTTC.